This T cell receptor beta chain was documented in a study of OX40 agonist ivuxolimab in advanced cancers. Some background on the complete study: The costimulatory receptor OX40 (CD134) was targeted by ivuxolimab, a fully human IgG2 agonistic monoclonal antibody. In the dose-escalation cohort, 70% to 85% of patients were male, and the mean age was roughly 60 years, with a range of about 20 to 90. Patients were allowed to have had prior anti-PD-1, anti-PD-L1 or anti-CTLA-4 therapy, and 40% to 45% of the dose-escalation patients had been treated with checkpoint inhibitors. Partial responses were achieved by three dose-escalation patients, of whom one had hepatocellular carcinoma and two had cutaneous melanoma. Among the roughly 54 dose-escalation patients, approximately 20 had hepatocellular carcinoma, around 15 melanoma, 9 renal cell carcinoma and 9 head and neck cancer. The monotherapy dose-escalation portion (N = 52 patients) of the phase I ivuxolimab trial is reported in the paper. Peripheral TCRbeta sequencing was intended to test whether TCR sequence diversity was altered and clonal T-cell expansion was caused by ivuxolimab. Intravenous ivuxolimab was administered to patients every 2 weeks at six dose levels: 0.01, 0.1, 0.3, 1.5, 3 and 10 mg/kg. Results and caveats for the whole study, not just this receptor: After ivuxolimab, CD8+ T cells had more expanded clones than CD4+ T cells on average. The antigen specificity of the clonally expanded peripheral T cells was not determined. At doses of 0.1 to 3.0 mg/kg, clonal expansion of both CD4+ and CD8+ T cells in blood was seen between baseline and week 6. Low levels of normalized T-cell clonal expansion were also seen in some patients who did not respond. In the 0.1-3.0 mg/kg groups, partial responders were among the patients with the lowest normalized peripheral clonal expansion, particularly in CD8+ T cells.

In its sample, this clone was seen a few times. Its antigen specificity is not known. Base quality data are lacking; no much larger clone is found one base away. Patients with a history of autoimmune disease or receiving systemic immunosuppression were excluded from the trial. Peripheral blood for TCR sequencing was drawn from every dose cohort at baseline, at cycle 4 day 1 and at cycle 7 day 1. The samples were drawn from a first-in-human, open-label, multicenter phase I dose-escalation trial of ivuxolimab. Adults with locally advanced or metastatic head and neck squamous cell, hepatocellular, melanoma or renal cell carcinoma were enrolled in the trial. Before TCR sequencing, CD4+ T cells and CD8+ T cells from peripheral blood were sorted into separate populations. As encoded in the germline V gene, CDR1 is LGHNA while CDR2 is YSLEER. Germline trimming: 4 bases from V, 4 bases from J; junction bases outside gene matches: 8. The CDR3, from cysteine to phenylalanine, totals 15 residues. Only CDR3 DNA is held: 45 bases, read in frame from base 1.

To sequence the TCRbeta CDR3 region, genomic DNA was isolated from the sorted cells. The immunoSEQ Assay was used for sequencing of TCRbeta CDR3 regions. The table comes from immuneACCESS by way of TCRdb, which keeps in-frame sequences with V and J called. Part of the clones is missing from these tables; in studies checked, under half for an unresolved V gene and the rest for unknown reasons. The sample records 46,000 or so clones, about 88% of which are singletons. The top ten clones comprise approximately 10% of the sample. The receptor chain draws on TRBV4-3 and TRBJ1-2, with 8 bases in between that match TRBD1. The sequences come from CD4+ or CD8+ T cells sorted from blood, collected in a trial of the OX40 agonist ivuxolimab. The TCR comes from an adult with an advanced solid tumor such as melanoma, head and neck, liver or kidney cancer. The nucleotide sequence is TGCGCCAGCAGCCTAGAGGGACAGGAGCTCTATGGCTACACCTTC. Its translation is CASSLEGQELYGYTF.